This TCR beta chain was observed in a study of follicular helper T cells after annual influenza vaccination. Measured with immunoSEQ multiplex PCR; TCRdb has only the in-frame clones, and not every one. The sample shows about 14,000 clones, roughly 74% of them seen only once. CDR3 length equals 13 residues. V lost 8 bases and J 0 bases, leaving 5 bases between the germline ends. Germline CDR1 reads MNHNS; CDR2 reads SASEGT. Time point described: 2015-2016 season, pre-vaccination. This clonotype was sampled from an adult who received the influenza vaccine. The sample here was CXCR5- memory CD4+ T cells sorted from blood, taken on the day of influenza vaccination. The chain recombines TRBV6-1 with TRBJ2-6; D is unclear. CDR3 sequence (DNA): TGTGCCAGCGACAACTCTGGGGCCAACGTCCTGACTTTC. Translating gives CASDNSGANVLTF.